One sample yielded the 30 T cell receptor beta chains listed below, sequenced in a study of graft-versus-host responses after intestinal transplantation. The data were produced by immunoSEQ multiplex PCR, yet TCRdb's version contains in-frame clones alone and is incomplete. The sample lists about 86,000 clones, 88% seen once, with under 0.3% in the top ten. No antigen has been assigned to these receptors. Material: unstimulated CD4+ T cells sorted from spleen or lymph node cells, obtained before transplant. Receptors were obtained from a human donor who was the organ donor for an intestinal transplant.

V usage is TRBV28 and J usage is TRBJ2-1; tentatively, D is TRBD1 (6 bases). Per germline, CDR1 MDHEN and CDR2 SYDVKM. Trimming removed 6 bases at V and 2 bases at J, with 14 bases between. This CDR3 contains 15 residues. CDR3 region: CASSSPGVTYNEQFF. CDR3 in DNA: TGTGCCAGCAGCTCACCAGGGGTCACCTACAATGAGCAGTTCTTC.

V is TRBV5-1 and J is TRBJ2-3, with TRBD2 matching 11 bases. With 3 bases clipped from V and 3 bases from J, the junction kept 6 bases outside the gene matches. CDR1 is SGHRS, CDR2 YFSETQ, per germline. This CDR3 has 16 residues. This CDR3 reads CASSYTSGRLTDTQYF. CDR3 in DNA: TGCGCCAGCAGCTATACTAGCGGGAGATTGACAGATACGCAGTATTTT.

The V gene is TRBV5-4, the J gene TRBJ2-7; TRBD1 matches at 7 bases. In germline, CDR1 is SGHNT, CDR2 YYREEE (reference sequence). V was pared by 0 bases and J by 3 bases, with 9 bases of the junction left unmatched. The CDR3 is 16 amino acids. The CDR3 is CASSLGGPNRGYEQYF. The DNA of the CDR3 is TGTGCCAGCAGCTTGGGGGGCCCTAACAGGGGCTACGAGCAGTACTTC.

V and J are TRBV7-8 and TRBJ2-7; 8 nucleotides line up with TRBD2. Germline loops: CDR1 SGHVS, CDR2 FQNEAQ. The J segment lost 6 bases and the V segment lost 5 bases, leaving 12 bases of the junction unmatched. This CDR3 region has 15 residues. The CDR3 DNA sequence: TGTGCCAGCAGCCGCCGTTTAGCGGGGTTACTCGAGCAGTACTTC. It is translated as CASSRRLAGLLEQYF. Based on the CDR3 plus reference TRBV7-8 and TRBJ2-7, the full variable domain is GAGVSQSPRYKVAKRGQDVALRCDPISGHVSLFWYQQALGQGPEFLTYFQNEAQLDKSGLPSDRFFAERPEGSVSTLKIQRTQQEDSAVYLCASSRRLAGLLEQYFGPGTRLTVT.

The chain links TRBV10-3 to TRBJ2-1, with 9 bases that match TRBD1. CDR1 is ENHRY, CDR2 SYGVKD, per germline. The junction had 8 bases not matched to a gene; V was cut back by 2 bases and J by 9 bases. This CDR3 contains 15 residues. CDR3 protein: CAISEMGQGVTEQFF. CDR3 bases: TGTGCCATCAGTGAGATGGGACAGGGAGTAACTGAGCAGTTCTTC.

The chain couples TRBV11-3 to TRBJ1-2; the match to TRBD1 covers 9 bases. The CDR3 covers 14 residues. CDR1 and CDR2 (germline): SGHNT, YENEEA. Unmatched junction bases numbered 5, after V lost 1 base and J lost 8 bases. The DNA for the CDR3 is TGTGCCAGCAGCTTAGGGGGGACAGGGAAAGGCTACACCTTC. Amino acid sequence: CASSLGGTGKGYTF.

The rearrangement links TRBV29-1 to TRBJ2-2; 8 bases match TRBD1. J was trimmed by 1 base and V by 6 bases; bases with no gene match: 4. The CDR3 has 14 residues. The germline gives CDR1 SQVTM, CDR2 ANQGSEA. The CDR3 here is CSVRTGMNTGELFF. The CDR3 nucleotides read TGCAGCGTCCGGACAGGGATGAACACCGGGGAGCTGTTTTTT.

This rearrangement joins TRBV28 to TRBJ1-3, with D perhaps matching TRBD1 (5 bases). Germline CDR1 is MDHEN and CDR2 is SYDVKM. This CDR3 has 15 residues. V was clipped by 3 bases and J by 0 bases, with 9 bases between them. The CDR3 DNA reads as TGTGCCAGCAGTTTCGGGGGTTACTCTGGAAACACCATATATTTT. It codes for CASSFGGYSGNTIYF.

The CDR3 region is CASSFTPQGRDGYTF. CDR3 nucleotide sequence: TGTGCCAGCAGCTTTACCCCACAGGGTCGAGATGGCTACACCTTC. The gene calls are TRBV5-5 and TRBJ1-2, with D possibly matching TRBD1 (6 bases). The CDR3 has 15 residues. Germline V gene sequence: CDR1 SGHKS, CDR2 YYEKEE (reference sequence). V gave up 2 bases and J gave up 6 bases, with 17 bases separating them. Full variable domain (rest looked up from reference TRBV5-5 and TRBJ1-2): DAGVTQSPTHLIKTRGQQVTLRCSPISGHKSVSWYQQVLGQGPQFIFQYYEKEERGRGNFPDRFSARQFPNYSSELNVNALLLGDSALYLCASSFTPQGRDGYTFGSGTRLTVV.

V is TRBV5-1 and J is TRBJ2-3; TRBD1 might be the D (5 bases). The V gene lost 0 bases and the J gene lost 4 bases, with 12 bases spanning the gap. Germline loops: CDR1 SGHRS, CDR2 YFSETQ. This CDR3 contains 15 residues. The CDR3 spells CASSLEGNRADTQYF. In DNA form, the CDR3 reads TGCGCCAGCAGCTTGGAGGGGAACCGGGCAGATACGCAGTATTTT. Using reference TRBV5-1 and TRBJ2-3 for the parts outside the CDR3, the full variable domain is KAGVTQTPRYLIKTRGQQVTLSCSPISGHRSVSWYQQTPGQGLQFLFEYFSETQRNKGNFPGRFSGRQFSNSRSEMNVSTLELGDSALYLCASSLEGNRADTQYFGPGTRLTVL.

The rearrangement joins TRBV2 to TRBJ2-7, with D perhaps TRBD1 (6 bases). This CDR3 is 17 amino acids long. Germline V gene lookup returns CDR1 SNHLY and CDR2 FYNNEI. Between the trimmed V and J ends, which lost 0 bases and 1 base, there was a span of 16 bases. The CDR3 DNA follows: TGTGCCAGCAGTGAAGCCCACGTGGGGACACCGTCCTACGAGCAGTACTTC. Its translation: CASSEAHVGTPSYEQYF.

The chain carries TRBV27 and TRBJ1-1; D perhaps matches TRBD1 (5 bases). Germline V lookup: CDR1 MNHEY, CDR2 SMNVEV (reference sequence). The CDR3 runs to 13 residues. Trimming pared 6 bases from V and 4 bases from J, leaving 12 bases between. The DNA of the CDR3 is TGTGCCAGCAGACGAGACAGCTTCACTGAAGCTTTCTTT. It encodes CASRRDSFTEAFF.

The chain joins TRBV28 to TRBJ2-7, with 7 bases that match TRBD2. CDR1 is MDHEN and CDR2 is SYDVKM in the germline V gene. The CDR3 is made up of 15 amino acids. The junction had 5 bases not matched to a gene; V was cut back by 2 bases and J by 1 base. CDR3 protein: CASSLSGTTSYEQYF. The CDR3 bases are TGTGCCAGCAGTTTAAGCGGGACGACTTCCTACGAGCAGTACTTC.

The chain joins TRBV19 to TRBJ2-3; D is unclear. The CDR3 length is 17 residues. Trimming removed 7 bases at V and 3 bases at J, with 23 bases between. Germline V gene lookup returns CDR1 LNHDA and CDR2 SQIVND (reference sequence). CDR3 bases: TGTGCCAGTACCATGCGGCCCAGTTACCGGGTGACAGATACGCAGTATTTT. It specifies CASTMRPSYRVTDTQYF. Full variable domain (rest looked up from reference TRBV19 and TRBJ2-3): DGGITQSPKYLFRKEGQNVTLSCEQNLNHDAMYWYRQDPGQGLRLIYYSQIVNDFQKGDIAEGYSVSREKKESFPLTVTSAQKNPTAFYLCASTMRPSYRVTDTQYFGPGTRLTVL.

The V and J genes are TRBV7-2 and TRBJ1-2, with no clear D. Trimming took 5 bases from V and 5 from J, leaving 15 bases between them. Germline V gives CDR1 SGHTA, CDR2 FQGNSA. The CDR3 spans 14 residues. The CDR3 reads CASSALRRGYGYTF. In nucleotides, the CDR3 is TGTGCCAGCAGCGCTCTTAGGCGCGGATATGGCTACACCTTC.

The V and J genes are TRBV2 and TRBJ2-5; TRBD2 matches at 7 bases. Per germline, CDR1 SNHLY and CDR2 FYNNEI. V lost 11 bases to trimming and J lost 5 bases; unmatched junction nucleotides: 11. The CDR3 sequence is 13 residues long. The CDR3 DNA sequence: TGTGCCGGACGCTTGGGGGGGAGGGAGACCCAGTACTTC. Translation gives CAGRLGGRETQYF.

This clone has a single count. The chain uses TRBV9 and TRBJ2-1; TRBD2 matches 7 bases. The CDR3 has 13 residues. Germline trimming cut 4 bases from V and 13 bases from J; bases unmatched to any gene: 11. CDR1 and CDR2 from the germline V gene are SGDLS and YYNGEE. The CDR3 loop is CASSPSQSGIQFF. For the CDR3, the DNA is TGTGCCAGCAGCCCTTCCCAAAGCGGGATTCAGTTCTTC.

The gene calls are TRBV5-1 and TRBJ2-1, with TRBD2 identical over 11 bases. Germline V gene data show CDR1 as SGHRS and CDR2 as YFSETQ. The CDR3 totals 15 residues. Trimming cost V 2 bases and J 4 bases; bases outside gene matches: 2. Here the CDR3 reads CASSLLAGEYNEQFF. In DNA form, the CDR3 reads TGCGCCAGCAGCTTACTAGCGGGAGAGTACAATGAGCAGTTCTTC.

The rearrangement links TRBV5-1 to TRBJ2-5; a possible D gene is TRBD2 (6 bases). Germline CDR1 is SGHRS and CDR2 is YFSETQ. The ends were cut back, 0 bases at V and 7 bases at J, with 13 bases in the middle. The CDR3 loop spans 14 amino acids. Here the CDR3 reads CASSLGLDPGTQYF. CDR3 DNA: TGCGCCAGCAGCTTGGGACTAGACCCAGGGACCCAGTACTTC.

V usage is TRBV6-1 and J usage is TRBJ1-5, with D tentatively TRBD1 (6 bases). The V end lost 2 bases, the J end lost 6 bases, and 23 bases lay between the germline ends. Germline CDR1 reads MNHNS; CDR2 reads SASEGT. The CDR3 runs to 18 residues. CDR3 nucleotide sequence: TGTGCCAGCAGTGAACGCCTCGCGGCAGGGGTCTTCATTCAGCCCCAGCATTTT. Protein product: CASSERLAAGVFIQPQHF.

The CDR3 DNA sequence: TGTGCCAGCAGTCCCCCCGCGGGAGGCTCCCCTAGGGAGACCCAGTACTTC. This encodes CASSPPAGGSPRETQYF. The chain combines TRBV14 with TRBJ2-5; the match to TRBD2 covers 8 bases. Unmatched junction bases numbered 17, after V lost 6 bases and J lost 5 bases. Germline lookup yields CDR1 SGHDN and CDR2 FVKESK. The CDR3 totals 17 residues.

This rearrangement joins TRBV7-9 to TRBJ2-7, with D perhaps TRBD2 (5 bases). V shed 5 bases and J shed 4 bases, with 18 bases lying between them. Germline values: CDR1 SEHNR, CDR2 FQNEAQ (reference sequence). The CDR3 is made up of 15 amino acids. The CDR3 DNA sequence: TGTGCCAGCAGCCCCCCCGGCGACTACTATTACGAGCAGTACTTC. It is translated as CASSPPGDYYYEQYF.

The rearrangement joins TRBV4-3 to TRBJ2-1; 11 bases align to TRBD1. This CDR3 contains 16 residues. J gave up 2 bases and V 4 bases, and 4 bases lay outside the gene matches. Germline V CDR1 and CDR2: LGHNA, YSLEER. As DNA, the CDR3 is TGCGCCAGCAGCCGGAAGGGACAGGGGGCCTACAATGAGCAGTTCTTC. This sequence encodes CASSRKGQGAYNEQFF.

This clone was picked up a small number of times. This rearrangement joins TRBV30 to TRBJ1-2; D unclear. Germline V gene lookup returns CDR1 GTSNPN and CDR2 SVGIG (reference sequence). CDR3 size: 13 residues. Trimming pared 0 bases from V and 8 bases from J, leaving 13 bases between. The chain's CDR3 is CAWSVLGEGGYTF. The CDR3 DNA reads TGTGCCTGGAGTGTTCTTGGGGAGGGCGGCTACACCTTC. Filled out from reference TRBV30 and TRBJ1-2, the complete variable domain reads SQTIHQWPATLVQPVGSPLSLECTVEGTSNPNLYWYRQAAGRGLQLLFYSVGIGQISSEVPQNLSASRPQDRQFILSSKKLLLSDSGFYLCAWSVLGEGGYTFGSGTRLTVV.

CDR3 region: CASSTGNYGYTF. The CDR3, as DNA: TGTGCCTCCTCGACAGGGAACTATGGCTACACCTTC. This chain links TRBV30 with TRBJ1-2; TRBD1 aligns across 7 bases. The CDR3 is 12 residues long. Germline values: CDR1 GTSNPN, CDR2 SVGIG (reference sequence). V shed 7 bases, J shed 2 bases, and the junction held 4 bases outside the gene matches.

The chain is built from TRBV7-3 and TRBJ2-3, with 10 bases lining up with TRBD2. The CDR3 has 18 amino acids. J lost 0 bases, V lost 5 bases, and 11 bases had no gene match. The germline gives CDR1 SGHTA, CDR2 FQGTGA. CDR3 sequence reads: CASSPQRLAGDSTDTQYF. CDR3 bases: TGTGCCAGCAGCCCCCAACGGCTAGCGGGGGACAGCACAGATACGCAGTATTTT.

The chain joins TRBV6-5 to TRBJ2-1; 7 bases line up with TRBD1. V lost 2 bases, J lost 14 bases, and 12 bases stayed unmatched. Per germline, CDR1 MNHEY and CDR2 SVGAGI. This CDR3 is 14 amino acids long. Here the CDR3 reads CASSYGYEGAGKFF. The CDR3 bases are TGTGCCAGCAGTTACGGCTACGAGGGGGCAGGGAAGTTCTTC.

The CDR3 loop reads CASSIQGHTEAFF. CDR3 nucleotide sequence: TGTGCCAGCAGCATCCAGGGGCACACTGAAGCTTTCTTT. The chain links TRBV11-2 to TRBJ1-1, with D possibly being TRBD1 (6 bases). The length of the CDR3 is 13 residues. The germline V and J ends were trimmed by 5 bases and 3 bases, with 10 bases remaining between them. Germline V gene sequence: CDR1 SGHAT, CDR2 FQNNGV.

The chain employs TRBV18 and TRBJ2-5; D is undetermined. Germline CDR1 and CDR2: KGHSH and LQKENI. This CDR3 spans 14 amino acids. The V end was cut by 2 bases, the J end by 4 bases, with 11 bases between. The CDR3 DNA sequence: TGTGCCAGCTCACCAGCCTCTAACCCAGAGACCCAGTACTTC. It yields the protein CASSPASNPETQYF.

J is TRBJ2-1 and V is TRBV19, with no clear D. Germline CDR1 LNHDA, CDR2 SQIVND (reference sequence). This CDR3 is built from 14 residues. Between the trimmed V and J ends, which lost 0 bases and 4 bases, there was a span of 7 bases. CDR3: CASSIESLYNEQFF. The DNA of the CDR3 is TGTGCCAGTAGTATAGAGTCCTTATACAATGAGCAGTTCTTC.